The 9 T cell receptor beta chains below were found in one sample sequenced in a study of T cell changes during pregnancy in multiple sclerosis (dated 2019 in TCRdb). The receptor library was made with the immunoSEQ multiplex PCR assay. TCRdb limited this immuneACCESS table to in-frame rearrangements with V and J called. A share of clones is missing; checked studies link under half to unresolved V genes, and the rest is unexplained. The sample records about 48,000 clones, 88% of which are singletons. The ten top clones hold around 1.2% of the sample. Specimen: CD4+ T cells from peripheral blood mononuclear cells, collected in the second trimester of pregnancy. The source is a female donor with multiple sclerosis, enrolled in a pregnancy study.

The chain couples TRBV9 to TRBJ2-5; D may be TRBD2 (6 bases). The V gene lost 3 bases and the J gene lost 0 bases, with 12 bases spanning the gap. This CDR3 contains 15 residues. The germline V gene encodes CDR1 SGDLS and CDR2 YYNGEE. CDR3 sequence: CASSAGGANQETQYF. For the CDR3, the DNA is TGTGCCAGCAGCGCCGGAGGGGCGAACCAAGAGACCCAGTACTTC.

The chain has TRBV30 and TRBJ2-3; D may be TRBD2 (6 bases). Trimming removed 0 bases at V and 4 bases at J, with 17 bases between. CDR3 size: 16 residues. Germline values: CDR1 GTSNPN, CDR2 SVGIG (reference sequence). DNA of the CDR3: TGTGCCTGGAGTGTTGAGCGGCCGGGAGTGGCAGATACGCAGTATTTT. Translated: CAWSVERPGVADTQYF.

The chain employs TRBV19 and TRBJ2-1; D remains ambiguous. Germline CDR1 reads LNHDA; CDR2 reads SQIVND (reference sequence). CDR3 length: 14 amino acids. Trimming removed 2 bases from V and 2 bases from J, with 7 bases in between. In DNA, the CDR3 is TGTGCCAGTAGTATAAAGATAGCCTACAATGAGCAGTTCTTC. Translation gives CASSIKIAYNEQFF. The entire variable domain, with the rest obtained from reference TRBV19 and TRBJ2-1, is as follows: DGGITQSPKYLFRKEGQNVTLSCEQNLNHDAMYWYRQDPGQGLRLIYYSQIVNDFQKGDIAEGYSVSREKKESFPLTVTSAQKNPTAFYLCASSIKIAYNEQFFGPGTRLTVL.

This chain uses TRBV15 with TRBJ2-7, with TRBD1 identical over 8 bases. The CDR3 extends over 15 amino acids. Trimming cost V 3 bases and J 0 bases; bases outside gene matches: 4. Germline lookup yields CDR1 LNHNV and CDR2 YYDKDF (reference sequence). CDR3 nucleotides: TGTGCCACCAGCAGGGCCGGGACAGGCTCCTACGAGCAGTACTTC. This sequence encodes CATSRAGTGSYEQYF.

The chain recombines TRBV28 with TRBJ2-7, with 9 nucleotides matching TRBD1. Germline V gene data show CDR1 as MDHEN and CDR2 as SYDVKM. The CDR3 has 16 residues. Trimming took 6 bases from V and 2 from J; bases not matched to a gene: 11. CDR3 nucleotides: TGTGCCAGCAGCTCCACAGGGGGCAGTTGGCCCTACGAGCAGTACTTC. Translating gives CASSSTGGSWPYEQYF.

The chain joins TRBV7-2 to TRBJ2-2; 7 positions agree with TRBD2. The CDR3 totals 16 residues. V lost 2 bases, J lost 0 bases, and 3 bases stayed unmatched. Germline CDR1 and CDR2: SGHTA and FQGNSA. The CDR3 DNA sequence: TGTGCCAGCAGCTTACCTCTAGCGGCGAACACCGGGGAGCTGTTTTTT. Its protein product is CASSLPLAANTGELFF.

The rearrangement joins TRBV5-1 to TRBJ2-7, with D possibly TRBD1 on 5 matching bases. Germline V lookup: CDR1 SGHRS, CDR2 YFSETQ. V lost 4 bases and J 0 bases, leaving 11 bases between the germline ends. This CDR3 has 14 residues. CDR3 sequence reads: CASSIVGDSYEQYF. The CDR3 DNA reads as TGCGCCAGCAGCATAGTAGGGGACTCCTACGAGCAGTACTTC. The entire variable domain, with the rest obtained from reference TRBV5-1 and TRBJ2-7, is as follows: KAGVTQTPRYLIKTRGQQVTLSCSPISGHRSVSWYQQTPGQGLQFLFEYFSETQRNKGNFPGRFSGRQFSNSRSEMNVSTLELGDSALYLCASSIVGDSYEQYFGPGTRLTVT.

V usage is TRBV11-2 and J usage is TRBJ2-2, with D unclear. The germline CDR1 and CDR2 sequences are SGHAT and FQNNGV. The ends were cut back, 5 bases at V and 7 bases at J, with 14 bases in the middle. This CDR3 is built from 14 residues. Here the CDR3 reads CASSRLTEVGELFF. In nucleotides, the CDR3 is TGTGCCAGCAGCCGTCTAACAGAAGTCGGGGAGCTGTTTTTT.

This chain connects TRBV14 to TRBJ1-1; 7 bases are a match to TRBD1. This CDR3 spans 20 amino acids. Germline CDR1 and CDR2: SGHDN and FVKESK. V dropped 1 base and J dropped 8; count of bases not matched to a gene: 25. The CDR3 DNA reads TGTGCCAGCAGCCAAGGAGGGGGCACGAGCCAGGGGCCTATGCTCCCAGAAGCTTTCTTT. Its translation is CASSQGGGTSQGPMLPEAFF.